These T cell receptor beta chains were read from a single sample in a study of cytomegalovirus exposure and HLA in healthy donors. Clones were read by immunoSEQ multiplex PCR, and TCRdb kept only the in-frame ones, dropping some. The sample consists of around 250,000 clones, 81% of them appearing once. Sequencing was carried out using PBMCs. The receptors were sampled from a woman in her sixties in good health and CMV-seropositive. CDR3s include the opening cysteine and the closing phenylalanine or tryptophan. D genes are given only for firm matches. Where a row states a size, it is once, few, many or the class of an expanded clone; other rows omit it.

D	size	V	J	DNA	CDR3
-	-	TRBV7-9	TRBJ1-1	TGTGCCAGCAGCTTCATGAACACTGAAGCTTTCTTT	CASSFMNTEAFF
TRBD2	-	TRBV29-1	TRBJ2-7	TGCAGCGTTGGAAGGAGGGGAGGGGAGCAGTACTTC	CSVGRRGGEQYF
TRBD2	-	TRBV4-1	TRBJ2-7	TGCGCCAGCAGCCAAGAGCGACTAGCGGGAGGTGAGCAGTACTTC	CASSQERLAGGEQYF
-	-	TRBV2	TRBJ1-4	TGTGCCAGTACTAGCTTGAATGAAAAACTGTTTTTT	CASTSLNEKLFF
-	-	TRBV27	TRBJ1-2	TGTGCCAGCAGTTCTTGGACACGCGGTGTCCTCTATGGCTACACCTTC	CASSSWTRGVLYGYTF
-	-	TRBV9	TRBJ2-7	TGTGCCAGCAGCGTATCCTTATACTCAACAGGTTACGAGCAGTACTTC	CASSVSLYSTGYEQYF
-	once	TRBV5-1	TRBJ1-3	TGCGCCAGCAGCTTGTATCCTCGGGGTACGGGAGGAAACACCATATATTTT	CASSLYPRGTGGNTIYF
TRBD2	-	TRBV14	TRBJ2-1	TGTGCCAGCAGCCAAGGTCTGGAAGCGGGAGGGCCCAATGAGCAGTTCTTC	CASSQGLEAGGPNEQFF
-	-	TRBV4-1	TRBJ2-7	TGCGCCAGCAGCCAGAGAGGCCCCGCCAGCTCCTACGAGCAGTACTTC	CASSQRGPASSYEQYF
-	few	TRBV27	TRBJ1-5	TGTGCCAGCAGTTTATCCGGCCTCCTATCGGGGCCCCAGCATTTT	CASSLSGLLSGPQHF
TRBD2	-	TRBV9	TRBJ2-1	TGTGCCAGCAGCGTAGATGGACTAGCGCCCTCCTACAATGAGCAGTTCTTC	CASSVDGLAPSYNEQFF
TRBD2	-	TRBV9	TRBJ2-1	TGTGCCAGCAGCGTTGAGACTAGCGGCTATTACAATGAGCAGTTCTTC	CASSVETSGYYNEQFF
TRBD2	-	TRBV4-2	TRBJ2-5	TGTGCCAGCAGCCAAGGCCTAGCGGGAGGGGCAGAGACCCAGTACTTC	CASSQGLAGGAETQYF
TRBD1	-	TRBV6-5	TRBJ2-7	TGTGCCAGCAGTTACTGGGGGACAGGCACCTACGAGCAGTACTTC	CASSYWGTGTYEQYF
TRBD1	-	TRBV6-5	TRBJ1-2	TGTGCCAGCAGTCCGCCGACAGGGGATGGCTACACCTTC	CASSPPTGDGYTF
TRBD1	-	TRBV18	TRBJ1-5	TGTGCCAGCTCACAGGGGGCTTACCAGCCCCAGCATTTT	CASSQGAYQPQHF
-	-	TRBV27	TRBJ1-3	TGTGCCAGCAGAGCCTTCGGGGGAAACACCATATATTTT	CASRAFGGNTIYF
TRBD1	-	TRBV6-5	TRBJ2-2	TGTGCCAGCAGTTCTGCCGGGACAGGGAGCACCGGGGAGCTGTTTTTT	CASSSAGTGSTGELFF
-	-	TRBV19	TRBJ1-2	TGTGCCAGTAGCGGGGGGAACAACTATGGCTACACCTTC	CASSGGNNYGYTF
TRBD1	-	TRBV7-2	TRBJ2-1	TGTGCCAGCAGCATCCGGACAGGGGGGGATGAGCAGTTCTTC	CASSIRTGGDEQFF
TRBD1	-	TRBV6-5	TRBJ1-1	TGTGCCAGCAGCCCCCAGGGGGCTGAAGCTTTCTTT	CASSPQGAEAFF
-	few	TRBV5-4	TRBJ2-7	TGTGCCAGCAGCGGAGGCCCCTCCTACGAGCAGTACTTC	CASSGGPSYEQYF
TRBD2	few	TRBV6-1	TRBJ2-5	TGTGCCAGCAGTGAGGGGACTAGCGGGAGTGAGACCCAGTACTTC	CASSEGTSGSETQYF
TRBD2	-	TRBV5-3	TRBJ2-7	TGTGCCAGAAGCTTGGACGGGAGGGATTCCTACGAGCAGTACTTC	CARSLDGRDSYEQYF
TRBD1	-	TRBV5-4	TRBJ1-5	TGTGCCAGCAGCCTGGACAGGAATCAGCCCCAGCATTTT	CASSLDRNQPQHF
-	-	TRBV14	TRBJ2-1	TGTGCCAGCAGCCAAGATGGGAGCGGGACATATAACAATGAGCAGTTCTTC	CASSQDGSGTYNNEQFF
TRBD2	-	TRBV7-2	TRBJ2-7	TGTGCCAGCAGCCGAACCCGACTAGCGGGACGGAACGAGCAGTACTTC	CASSRTRLAGRNEQYF
-	-	TRBV12-5	TRBJ1-1	TGTGCTAGTGGGCCAGATTCTCGGGGGAACACTGAAGCTTTCTTT	CASGPDSRGNTEAFF